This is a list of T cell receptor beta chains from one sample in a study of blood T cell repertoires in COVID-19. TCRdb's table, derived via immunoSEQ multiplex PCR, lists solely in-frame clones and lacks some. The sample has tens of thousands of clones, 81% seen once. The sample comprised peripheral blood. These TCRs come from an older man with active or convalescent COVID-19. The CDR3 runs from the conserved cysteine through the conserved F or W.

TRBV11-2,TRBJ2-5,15,CASSLDLAGTETQYF
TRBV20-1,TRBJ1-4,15,CSASDPGQKDEKLFF
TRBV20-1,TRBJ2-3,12,CSASQARDTQYF
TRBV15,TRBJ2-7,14,CATSRQGPTNEQYF
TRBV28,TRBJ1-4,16,CASSLSKTGGNEKLFF
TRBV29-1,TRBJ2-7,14,CSVEGQGSNYEQYF
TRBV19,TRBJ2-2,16,CASSIGETANTGELFF
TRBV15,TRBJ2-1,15,CATSIPSGGRGEQFF
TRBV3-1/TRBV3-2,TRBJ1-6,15,CASSQARLSHSPLHF
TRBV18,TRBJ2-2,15,CASSPPTGNTGELFF
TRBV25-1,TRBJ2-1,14,CASTLPGQGNEQFF
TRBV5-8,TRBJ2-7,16,CASSLAAGTGDYEQYF
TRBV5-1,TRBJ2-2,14,CASLLNAGDGELFF
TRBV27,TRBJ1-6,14,CATRPPGQSSPLHF
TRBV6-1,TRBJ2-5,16,CASSELQGSGSETQYF
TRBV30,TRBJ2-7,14,CAWNSQRGSYEQYF
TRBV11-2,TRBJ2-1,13,CASSPPGIDEQFF
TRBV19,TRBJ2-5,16,CASSAFGRAFQETQYF
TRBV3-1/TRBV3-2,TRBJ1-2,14,CASSRGPRDYGYTF
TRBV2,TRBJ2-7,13,CASRRESSYEQYF